One and the same sample provided the 32 T cell receptor beta chains below, sequenced in a study of T cell responses to AZD1222 COVID-19 vaccine (dated by TCRdb to about 2021). What the time point label conveys for this sample: about 28 days (+/-7) after the second vaccine dose. Libraries were prepared through the immunoSEQ multiplex PCR assay. TCRdb took over this immuneACCESS table, retaining in-frame rearrangements with V and J assigned. Such tables are incomplete; in checked studies, under half of the missing clones stem from an unresolved V gene, and the remainder is unexplained. The sample yields under 150,000 clones; approximately 90% were counted once. 1.6% of the sample lies in the top ten. This specimen was peripheral blood, taken 28 days after the second AZD1222 dose. These receptors were taken from an adult who received the AZD1222 COVID-19 vaccine.

The V gene is TRBV12-2, the J gene TRBJ2-1; the table's D call, TRBD2, has no DNA check behind it. TRBV12-2 is an annotated pseudogene. The CDR3 sequence is 17 residues long. Here the CDR3 DNA reads TGTGCAAGTCGCTTAGGCCGACGGCTAGCGGGAGTACCTGAGCAGTTCTTC. As protein: CASRLGRRLAGVPEQFF.

The rearrangement uses TRBV30 and TRBJ1-1; maybe TRBD1 (5 bases). V lost 2 bases and J 4 bases, leaving 14 bases between the germline ends. Germline CDR1 GTSNPN, CDR2 SVGIG (reference sequence). The CDR3 totals 14 residues. CDR3 DNA sequence: TGTGCCTGGAGTATAACCAGGGATTTCACTGAAGCTTTCTTT. This sequence encodes CAWSITRDFTEAFF.

This clone was detected only once. J is TRBJ1-5 and V is TRBV4-1; D may be TRBD1 (5 bases). The CDR3 length is 16 residues. V lost 4 bases and J lost 1, with 14 bases in between. CDR1 is MGHRA and CDR2 is YSYEKL in the germline V gene. The CDR3 reads CASSPRGTRSNQPQHF. CDR3 in DNA: TGCGCCAGCAGCCCCCGGGGGACGAGGAGCAATCAGCCCCAGCATTTT.

J is TRBJ2-5 and V is TRBV27; perhaps D is TRBD1 or TRBD2 (6 bases each). V lost 5 bases to trimming and J lost 7 bases, with 14 bases between them. This CDR3 is 13 amino acids long. Germline values: CDR1 MNHEY, CDR2 SMNVEV (reference sequence). DNA of the CDR3: TGTGCCAGCAGTCGGGGGCCTCCCCGGACCCAGTACTTC. It codes for CASSRGPPRTQYF.

V is TRBV19 and J is TRBJ1-2; D is unclear. CDR1 and CDR2 (germline): LNHDA, SQIVND (reference sequence). The CDR3 is 14 residues long. V lost 2 bases, J lost 7 bases, and 14 bases lay in between. The CDR3 sequence: CASSISLGLLGYTF. DNA of the CDR3: TGTGCCAGTAGTATAAGTTTAGGGTTGCTTGGCTACACCTTC.

With respect to this clone: Other DNA sequences in the same sample also yield this CDR3. V is TRBV28 and J is TRBJ2-7, with D perhaps assigned TRBD1 or TRBD2 (5 bases each). Looked up from germline, CDR1 is MDHEN and CDR2 is SYDVKM. V was pared by 2 bases and J by 1 base, with 9 bases between. The CDR3 is 14 residues long. The CDR3 DNA reads TGTGCCAGCAGTTTAGGGGGTGGGTCCTACGAGCAGTACTTC. It encodes CASSLGGGSYEQYF. Full variable domain (remainder filled in from reference TRBV28 and TRBJ2-7): DVKVTQSSRYLVKRTGEKVFLECVQDMDHENMFWYRQDPGLGLRLIYFSYDVKMKEKGDIPEGYSVSREKKERFSLILESASTNQTSMYLCASSLGGGSYEQYFGPGTRLTVT.

This clone was found once. This chain links TRBV19 with TRBJ1-4; D possibly corresponds to TRBD1 (5 bases). From germline, CDR1 is LNHDA and CDR2 SQIVND (reference sequence). The CDR3 length is 14 residues. With 6 bases removed from V and 7 bases from J, the gap between germline ends came to 15 bases. CDR3 nucleotides: TGTGCCAGTAGGACTCACCCCAGGGCTGAAAAACTGTTTTTT. This gives the protein CASRTHPRAEKLFF.

The chain combines TRBV12-3 or TRBV12-4 with TRBJ1-4, with D possibly TRBD1 on 5 matching bases. With 6 bases removed from V and 12 bases from J, the gap between germline ends came to 14 bases. The CDR3 runs 12 residues. CDR3 nucleotides: TGTGCCAGCAGCCGGGACGGCCCACAACTGTTTTTT. It translates to CASSRDGPQLFF.

This clone occurred once. This CDR3 is CASKVGLYNEQFF. The CDR3, as DNA: TGTGCCAGCAAGGTAGGGCTTTACAATGAGCAGTTCTTC. The chain recombines TRBV12-3 or TRBV12-4 with TRBJ2-1; D not resolved. V lost 7 bases, J lost 4 bases, and 11 bases lay in between. CDR3 length equals 13 residues.

The chain couples TRBV27 to TRBJ1-1; D perhaps matches TRBD1 (5 bases). V dropped 0 bases and J dropped 8 bases, with 10 bases sitting between them. Germline V CDR1 and CDR2: MNHEY, SMNVEV (reference sequence). The CDR3 extends over 13 amino acids. The CDR3 loop reads CASSLSTASEAFF. CDR3 DNA sequence: TGTGCCAGCAGTTTATCGACAGCTTCAGAAGCTTTCTTT.

This clone was picked up a small number of times. The chain has TRBV2 and TRBJ2-1, with 16 bases that match TRBD2. This CDR3 is 19 amino acids long. V was pared by 7 bases and J by 0 bases, with 9 bases of the junction left unmatched. Per the germline V gene, CDR1 is SNHLY and CDR2 is FYNNEI. Here the CDR3 reads CASTPPGLAGGSSYNEQFF. CDR3 in DNA: TGTGCCAGCACCCCGCCGGGACTAGCGGGAGGGAGCTCCTACAATGAGCAGTTCTTC.

The chain is built from TRBV19 and TRBJ2-3; 7 positions match TRBD1. V shed 4 bases and J 3 bases; nucleotides not matched to a gene: 7. The CDR3 has 15 amino acids. Germline assignment: CDR1 LNHDA and CDR2 SQIVND (reference sequence). CDR3 loop: CASSTTGVGTDTQYF. The CDR3, as DNA: TGTGCCAGTAGTACCACAGGGGTCGGAACAGATACGCAGTATTTT.

Only one count was recorded for this clone. The chain couples TRBV5-1 to TRBJ2-1, with TRBD2 identical over 9 bases. The CDR3 runs to 19 residues. J was trimmed by 7 bases and V by 3 bases; bases with no gene match: 20. Germline CDR1 reads SGHRS; CDR2 reads YFSETQ. CDR3 sequence: CASSSSRSGVSGRSNEQFF. CDR3 DNA: TGCGCCAGCAGCTCCTCCCGGAGTGGGGTGAGCGGGAGGTCGAATGAGCAGTTCTTC.

This clone has only one observation. The rearrangement joins TRBV13 to TRBJ2-3; the D is unclear. Germline CDR1 reads PRHDT; CDR2 reads FYEKMQ (reference sequence). With 5 bases removed from V and 0 bases from J, the gap between germline ends came to 3 bases. The CDR3 is 12 residues long. Written as DNA, the CDR3 is TGTGCCAGCAGCCCCAGCACAGATACGCAGTATTTT. Residues: CASSPSTDTQYF.

V is TRBV9 and J is TRBJ1-2, with a weak D call TRBD1 (6 bases). The germline CDR1 and CDR2 sequences are SGDLS and YYNGEE. This CDR3 contains 14 residues. Trimming took off 3 bases at V and 7 bases at J, with 16 bases between the two ends. The CDR3 is CASSGYTQGFGYTF. The DNA of the CDR3 is TGTGCCAGCAGCGGATACACCCAGGGGTTTGGCTACACCTTC.

This clone has just one count. J is TRBJ1-1 and V is TRBV30; the D is unclear. This CDR3 spans 11 amino acids. Germline V gives CDR1 GTSNPN, CDR2 SVGIG (reference sequence). V dropped 2 bases and J dropped 12 bases, with 13 bases sitting between them. This CDR3 is CAWSLPLRTFF. DNA of the CDR3: TGTGCCTGGAGTCTCCCGTTAAGGACTTTCTTT.

The V call is TRBV30, the J call TRBJ2-5; D call uncertain. This CDR3 has 13 amino acids. Per the germline V gene, CDR1 is GTSNPN and CDR2 is SVGIG (reference sequence). V lost 2 bases and J lost 4, with 11 bases in between. CDR3 bases: TGTGCCTGGAGTTTATCCACCCCAGAGACCCAGTACTTC. Its protein is CAWSLSTPETQYF. Looking up the rest from reference TRBV30 and TRBJ2-5 gives the full variable domain: SQTIHQWPATLVQPVGSPLSLECTVEGTSNPNLYWYRQAAGRGLQLLFYSVGIGQISSEVPQNLSASRPQDRQFILSSKKLLLSDSGFYLCAWSLSTPETQYFGPGTRLLVL.

This chain connects TRBV28 to TRBJ1-5, with D unresolved. The germline gives CDR1 MDHEN, CDR2 SYDVKM. V lost 4 bases to trimming and J lost 2 bases, with 15 bases between them. The CDR3 extends over 16 amino acids. CDR3: CASSSRRDVGNQPQHF. CDR3 nucleotides: TGTGCCAGCAGTTCACGACGAGATGTCGGCAATCAGCCCCAGCATTTT.

The chain is built from TRBV9 and TRBJ2-3, with 7 bases matching TRBD2. The CDR3 is 14 residues long. V was clipped by 5 bases and J by 0 bases; unmatched bases: 3. Germline V gene sequence: CDR1 SGDLS, CDR2 YYNGEE. This chain's CDR3 is CASSHSGSTDTQYF. The CDR3, as DNA: TGTGCCAGCAGTCATAGCGGGAGCACAGATACGCAGTATTTT.

The rearrangement uses TRBV29-1 and TRBJ2-3, with 10 bases aligning to TRBD2. This CDR3 spans 13 amino acids. With 8 bases clipped from V and 0 bases from J, the junction kept 2 bases outside the gene matches. Germline CDR1 is SQVTM and CDR2 is ANQGSEA. CDR3 protein: CSILAGSTDTQYF. Here the CDR3 DNA reads TGCAGCATACTAGCGGGAAGCACAGATACGCAGTATTTT.

This chain joins TRBV9 and TRBJ2-7; unclear D gene. Trimming took off 0 bases at V and 0 bases at J, with 16 bases between the two ends. From germline, CDR1 is SGDLS and CDR2 YYNGEE. There are 17 residues in the CDR3. CDR3 DNA: TGTGCCAGCAGCGTAGTCGGCAAGCTCTCCAACTCCTACGAGCAGTACTTC. This gives the protein CASSVVGKLSNSYEQYF.

The chain couples TRBV7-2 to TRBJ1-2, with D unresolved. The CDR3 loop spans 14 amino acids. V lost 5 bases and J lost 1, with 11 bases in between. Per the germline V gene, CDR1 is SGHTA and CDR2 is FQGNSA. The DNA for the CDR3 is TGTGCCAGCAGCGGGCGTGAATTTAACTATGGCTACACCTTC. Encoded protein: CASSGREFNYGYTF. The whole variable domain, filled in from reference TRBV7-2 and TRBJ1-2, reads GAGVSQSPSNKVTEKGKDVELRCDPISGHTALYWYRQSLGQGLEFLIYFQGNSAPDKSGLPSDRFSAERTGGSVSTLTIQRTQQEDSAVYLCASSGREFNYGYTFGSGTRLTVV.

The chain carries TRBV3-1 (or the pseudogene TRBV3-2) and TRBJ1-2; 10 bases are shared with TRBD1. This CDR3 is built from 17 residues. Losses at the gene ends were 1 base for V and 4 bases for J; bases not matched to a gene: 9. Per germline, CDR1 LGHDT and CDR2 YNNKEL (reference sequence). DNA for the CDR3: TGTGCCAGCAGCCAAGGATGGACAGGGGGGAGCGGCTATGGCTACACCTTC. This codes for CASSQGWTGGSGYGYTF.

The rearrangement uses TRBV4-2 and TRBJ2-1; 12 nucleotides line up with TRBD2. From germline, CDR1 is LGHNA and CDR2 YNFKEQ. The CDR3 runs to 16 residues. V was clipped by 4 bases and J by 10 bases; unmatched bases: 11. The CDR3 nucleotides are TGTGCCAGCAGCCCTAGGACTAGCGGGGCCTTGGGGGAGCAGTTCTTC. Protein sequence: CASSPRTSGALGEQFF.

V is TRBV24-1 and J is TRBJ2-1; possible D gene TRBD2, 6 bases. The CDR3 contains 13 residues. Trimming shortened V by 7 bases and J by 7 bases, and 13 bases separated the two germline ends. Germline CDR1 KGHDR, CDR2 SFDVKD. DNA for the CDR3: TGTGCCACCAGGCGCGGAGGGGCGAATGAGCAGTTCTTC. Residues: CATRRGGANEQFF.

The chain employs TRBV5-1 and TRBJ1-2; the match to TRBD1 covers 7 bases. V lost 4 bases and J lost 2; bases outside the gene matches: 8. CDR1 SGHRS and CDR2 YFSETQ come from the germline V gene. This CDR3 has 15 residues. The CDR3 DNA reads TGCGCCAGCAGCGAAGGACAGGCGACCAACTATGGCTACACCTTC. This gives the protein CASSEGQATNYGYTF.

The rearrangement joins TRBV18 to TRBJ2-1; no reliable D call. CDR3 size: 14 residues. Trimming cost V 6 bases and J 5 bases, with 14 bases left between them. The V gene's germline CDR1 is KGHSH and CDR2 LQKENI. CDR3 coding DNA: TGTGCCAGCTCCCCTGGCCGGACGCACAATGAGCAGTTCTTC. Residues: CASSPGRTHNEQFF.

This chain connects TRBV5-4 to TRBJ2-7; 9 positions match TRBD1. The CDR3 totals 13 residues. Germline CDR1 is SGHNT and CDR2 is YYREEE (reference sequence). After removal of 6 bases from V and 4 bases from J, the junction contained 5 bases not matched to a gene. CDR3 protein: CASTDRGSYEQYF. CDR3 sequence (DNA): TGTGCCAGCACCGACAGGGGGTCTTACGAGCAGTACTTC.

Only a few counts were recorded for this clone. The chain links TRBV6-1 to TRBJ2-7, with D unclear. V shed 1 base and J shed 2 bases, with 9 bases lying between them. The CDR3 spans 14 residues. Germline CDR1 and CDR2: MNHNS and SASEGT. CDR3 coding DNA: TGTGCCAGCAGTGAAGGGCCAGGTACCTACGAGCAGTACTTC. This codes for CASSEGPGTYEQYF.

This chain links TRBV5-1 with TRBJ1-5; the match to TRBD1 covers 9 bases. Unmatched junction bases numbered 4, after V lost 1 base and J lost 5 bases. Germline V gene lookup returns CDR1 SGHRS and CDR2 YFSETQ. There are 15 residues in the CDR3. The CDR3 DNA follows: TGCGCCAGCAGCTTGTGGACAGGGGCGGATCAGCCCCAGCATTTT. Its protein product is CASSLWTGADQPQHF.

The chain carries TRBV20-1 and TRBJ2-7, with 9 bases aligning to TRBD2. The CDR3 covers 16 residues. The ends lost 3 bases at V and 4 bases at J; junction bases unmatched: 13. Germline CDR1 reads DFQATT; CDR2 reads SNEGSKA (reference sequence). In DNA, the CDR3 is TGCAGTGCTAGTCGAACCCAACGACTAGCGGTATACGAGCAGTACTTC. It translates to CSASRTQRLAVYEQYF.

The table lists this clone with a count of one. The rearrangement joins TRBV15 to TRBJ1-1, with D possibly matching TRBD1 (5 bases). Trimming took 0 bases from V and 3 from J, leaving 8 bases between them. The CDR3 length is 14 residues. Per germline, CDR1 LNHNV and CDR2 YYDKDF (reference sequence). Written as DNA, the CDR3 is TGTGCCACCAGCAGAGACAGGGAGGACACTGAAGCTTTCTTT. Protein sequence: CATSRDREDTEAFF.